The rows below give T cell receptor beta chains drawn from one sample of a study of T cells in localized non-small cell lung cancer. Sequencing was performed with immunoSEQ multiplex PCR; in TCRdb, only in-frame clones are kept and a portion is missing. The table shows tens of thousands of clones, with approximately 72% occurring only once. The specimen comprised peripheral blood, sampled before any cancer treatment. These receptors were taken from a male donor older than 55 with stage II squamous cell lung carcinoma. Each CDR3 is given with its conserved first and last residue. The order of the fields is J gene, clone size, D gene, V gene, CDR3 DNA, CDR3 protein. D genes are given only for firm matches. The size entry is marked missing in some rows and otherwise reads once, few, many or a size class.

J: TRBJ2-5; size: NA; D: TRBD2; V: TRBV19; DNA: TGTGCCAGTAGCGGGGGGGCGGGTAAAGAGACCCAGTACTTC; CDR3: CASSGGAGKETQYF
J: TRBJ1-1; size: NA; D: TRBD1; V: TRBV9; DNA: TGTGCCAGCAGCGGCGGACAGGGGGGCACTGAAGCTTTCTTT; CDR3: CASSGGQGGTEAFF
J: TRBJ2-6; size: NA; D: NA; V: TRBV6-1; DNA: TGTGCCAGCAGTGTGGGATCTGGGGCCAACGTCCTGACTTTC; CDR3: CASSVGSGANVLTF
J: TRBJ1-4; size: NA; D: TRBD1; V: TRBV5-1; DNA: TGCGCCAGCAGCTTGGATCAGGGGGGGAATGAAAAACTGTTTTTT; CDR3: CASSLDQGGNEKLFF
J: TRBJ2-5; size: NA; D: NA; V: TRBV6-5; DNA: TGTGCCAGCACCCTAGAGGGGGAGGGCGGGACCCAGTACTTC; CDR3: CASTLEGEGGTQYF
J: TRBJ2-3; size: medium-sized; D: NA; V: TRBV19; DNA: TGTGCCAGTAGTATAGACCTAGACCGGTGGGGCACAGATACGCAGTATTTT; CDR3: CASSIDLDRWGTDTQYF
J: TRBJ2-5; size: NA; D: NA; V: TRBV7-3; DNA: TGTGCCAGCAGCCGTGGACCGCTGGAGACCCAGTACTTC; CDR3: CASSRGPLETQYF
J: TRBJ1-2; size: NA; D: NA; V: TRBV25-1; DNA: TGTGCCAGCAGGCGGGAGCGGCCCACCTTC; CDR3: CASRRERPTF
J: TRBJ2-3; size: NA; D: NA; V: TRBV30; DNA: TGTGCCTGGAGGGAAACTCCTAGCACAGATACGCAGTATTTT; CDR3: CAWRETPSTDTQYF
J: TRBJ1-1; size: once; D: NA; V: TRBV5-1; DNA: TGCGCCAGCAGCTTGGGAATGGATGGGACTGAAGCTTTCTTT; CDR3: CASSLGMDGTEAFF
J: TRBJ2-5; size: NA; D: TRBD1; V: TRBV15; DNA: TGTGCCACCAGCAGAGATAGGACAGGGGATATCCAAGAGACCCAGTACTTC; CDR3: CATSRDRTGDIQETQYF
J: TRBJ1-1; size: NA; D: TRBD1; V: TRBV29-1; DNA: TGCAGCGTTGCCGGGACAGGGGGCTTTGGTGAAGCTTTCTTT; CDR3: CSVAGTGGFGEAFF
J: TRBJ1-3; size: NA; D: NA; V: TRBV9; DNA: TGTGCCAGCAGCGCCCGTCCGGGGGGGGCTATCCCAGTCACCATATATTTT; CDR3: CASSARPGGAIPVTIYF
J: TRBJ1-3; size: NA; D: TRBD1; V: TRBV11-1; DNA: TGTGCCAGCAGCGCGACAGGGGAAGGAAACACCATATATTTT; CDR3: CASSATGEGNTIYF
J: TRBJ2-2; size: NA; D: TRBD2; V: TRBV18; DNA: TGTGCCAGCTCACCACAGAGCGGGGCGAGGAACGGGGAGCTGTTTTTT; CDR3: CASSPQSGARNGELFF
J: TRBJ2-7; size: NA; D: TRBD2; V: TRBV9; DNA: TGTGCCAGCAGCGTAGGTATGCTAGCGGGAAACTACGAGCAGTACTTC; CDR3: CASSVGMLAGNYEQYF
J: TRBJ2-1; size: NA; D: NA; V: TRBV11-3; DNA: TGTGCCAGCAGCTTAGGAGGGGGAACCTACAATGAGCAGTTCTTC; CDR3: CASSLGGGTYNEQFF
J: TRBJ2-1; size: NA; D: TRBD2; V: TRBV19; DNA: TGTGCCAGTATCGGACTAGCGGGCTCCTACAATGAGCAGTTCTTC; CDR3: CASIGLAGSYNEQFF
J: TRBJ2-3; size: few; D: TRBD2; V: TRBV15; DNA: TGTGCCACCAGCAGGGGACTAGCGGGGTTCACAGATACGCAGTATTTT; CDR3: CATSRGLAGFTDTQYF
J: TRBJ2-7; size: NA; D: TRBD1; V: TRBV7-6; DNA: TGTGCCAGCAGCTTCTTGACAGGGAGTGACGAGCAGTACTTC; CDR3: CASSFLTGSDEQYF
J: TRBJ2-3; size: NA; D: NA; V: TRBV19; DNA: TGTGCCAGTAGTATAGATCCGGGGGGCGCGACAGATACGCAGTATTTT; CDR3: CASSIDPGGATDTQYF
J: TRBJ2-7; size: NA; D: TRBD1; V: TRBV6-1; DNA: TGTGCCAGCAGTTTTCGGACAGGGGACTACGAGCAGTACTTC; CDR3: CASSFRTGDYEQYF